This record looks at one T cell receptor (beta chain) sequence and its context. Mixed chimerism was transient after nonmyeloablative marrow transplants from related graft donors. This sample stems from a study of Tregs in tolerant kidney transplant recipients. Some clones are missing from TCRdb's copy, which holds only in-frame ones; the method was immunoSEQ multiplex PCR. The profile shows about 52,000 clones, over 80% of them singletons. Germline V gene data show CDR1 as KGHSH and CDR2 as LQKENI. V dropped 4 bases and J dropped 0 bases, with 10 bases sitting between them. This CDR3 spans 16 amino acids.

The sequencing used CD8+ T cells from blood (PBMCs), collected 24 months after the transplant. The TCR originated in a human patient who received a combined kidney and bone marrow transplant. Certain T cells may be donor cells from the graft. The chain employs TRBV18 and TRBJ2-6; unclear D gene. The DNA for the CDR3 is TGTGCCAGCTCACTTAGTCCGGGCTCTGGGGCCAACGTCCTGACTTTC. Protein: CASSLSPGSGANVLTF.